This T cell receptor (beta chain) was identified in a study of response to subunit inactivated influenza vaccine. Study results and caveats: New T cells are recruited in small numbers by each seasonal influenza vaccination, according to the authors' suggestion.

This clonotype showed up many times. The antigen is undetermined. Each CDR3 protein is one row after TCRdb ran MiXCR on the RT-PCR reads. The data contain more than 450,000 distinct CDR3 sequences, around 8% of them singletons. V was pared by 9 bases and J by 7 bases, with 14 bases between. Germline CDR1 KGHDR, CDR2 SFDVKD. The CDR3 contains 13 residues. The source material was PBMCs from blood, sampled roughly 24 months after vaccination. The chain joins TRBV24-1 to TRBJ2-2, with a tentative D call TRBD1 (6 bases). The receptor was derived from a man between 50 and 69 years old who received an inactivated influenza vaccine. Here the CDR3 reads CATENRDHGELFF. Written as DNA, the CDR3 is TGTGCCACCGAAAACAGGGATCACGGGGAGCTGTTTTTT.